These 8 T cell receptor beta chains came from one sample sequenced in a study of cytomegalovirus exposure and HLA in healthy donors. PCR was performed using 60 Vbeta and 13 Jbeta primers. Measured with immunoSEQ multiplex PCR; TCRdb has only the in-frame clones, and not every one. This sample yields about 120,000 clones, of which 81% are seen a single time; approximately 2.2% belongs to the top ten. The sequencing sample was made of PBMCs. These receptors originate from a woman in her forties in good health and CMV-seronegative.

In DNA, the CDR3 is TGCGCCAGCAGCCTCTCTAGCGGGGGAGGCCGTGGGGATACGCAGTATTTT. Its translation is CASSLSSGGGRGDTQYF. This chain connects TRBV5-1 to TRBJ2-3, with 10 nucleotides matching TRBD2. Germline CDR1 SGHRS, CDR2 YFSETQ. This CDR3 has 17 residues. V dropped 4 bases and J dropped 6; count of bases not matched to a gene: 14. Filled out from reference TRBV5-1 and TRBJ2-3, the complete variable domain reads KAGVTQTPRYLIKTRGQQVTLSCSPISGHRSVSWYQQTPGQGLQFLFEYFSETQRNKGNFPGRFSGRQFSNSRSEMNVSTLELGDSALYLCASSLSSGGGRGDTQYFGPGTRLTVL.

The rearrangement links TRBV19 to TRBJ2-7; TRBD2 agrees at 7 bases. The V gene end was trimmed by 3 bases and the J gene end by 3 bases; junction bases not matched to a gene: 11. The CDR3 consists of 16 residues. Looked up from germline, CDR1 is LNHDA and CDR2 is SQIVND (reference sequence). The CDR3 DNA reads TGTGCCAGTAGTATTAGTTGGGGGGGTTCGCTCTACGAGCAGTACTTC. Its protein product is CASSISWGGSLYEQYF.

This chain uses TRBV29-1 with TRBJ1-1; D unclear. V was clipped by 0 bases and J by 7 bases, with 15 bases between them. The germline V gene has CDR1 SQVTM and CDR2 ANQGSEA. CDR3 size: 14 residues. Here the CDR3 DNA reads TGCAGCGTTGAAGATCTTAACGGGGTCTGTGAAGCTTTCTTT. Protein product: CSVEDLNGVCEAFF.

The sample holds a few counts of this clone. This rearrangement joins TRBV2 to TRBJ1-1; a possible D gene is TRBD1 (5 bases). The ends were cut back, 2 bases at V and 0 bases at J, with 10 bases in the middle. Germline V CDR1 and CDR2: SNHLY, FYNNEI. The CDR3 length is 15 residues. CDR3 sequence (DNA): TGTGCCAGCAGTGAACAGGGCAGCATGAACACTGAAGCTTTCTTT. It codes for CASSEQGSMNTEAFF.

The chain couples TRBV5-1 to TRBJ1-4; TRBD1 matches at 7 bases. Per germline, CDR1 SGHRS and CDR2 YFSETQ. Trimming at V came to 5 bases and at J to 7 bases, leaving 5 bases not matched to a gene. The CDR3 length is 13 residues. CDR3 bases: TGCGCCAGCAGGCAAGCAGGGGGTGAAAAACTGTTTTTT. As protein: CASRQAGGEKLFF. The full variable domain, in which reference TRBV5-1 and TRBJ1-4 provide the parts outside the CDR3, is KAGVTQTPRYLIKTRGQQVTLSCSPISGHRSVSWYQQTPGQGLQFLFEYFSETQRNKGNFPGRFSGRQFSNSRSEMNVSTLELGDSALYLCASRQAGGEKLFFGSGTQLSVL.

This clone turned up a few times. The chain is built from TRBV6-1 and TRBJ1-4; the match to TRBD1 covers 9 bases. CDR3 length: 13 amino acids. Germline V gene lookup returns CDR1 MNHNS and CDR2 SASEGT. The V segment lost 9 bases and the J segment 8 bases; nucleotides outside the gene matches: 7. CDR3 protein: CARGGQGGEKLFF. The CDR3 bases are TGTGCCAGGGGGGGACAGGGCGGCGAAAAACTGTTTTTT.

The V call is TRBV19, the J call TRBJ1-1; D remains unclear. The germline CDR1 and CDR2 sequences are LNHDA and SQIVND (reference sequence). Trimming shortened V by 3 bases and J by 2 bases, and 10 bases separated the two germline ends. This CDR3 spans 14 amino acids. Written as DNA, the CDR3 is TGTGCCAGTAGTATGGGGAGTTCCAACACTGAAGCTTTCTTT. This sequence encodes CASSMGSSNTEAFF.

V gene TRBV28 combines with J gene TRBJ1-4; 7 positions match TRBD1. This CDR3 spans 14 amino acids. The germline CDR1 and CDR2 sequences are MDHEN and SYDVKM. V was pared by 5 bases and J by 8 bases, with 8 bases of the junction left unmatched. The CDR3 spells CASSHRDRSEKLFF. CDR3 nucleotides: TGTGCCAGCAGTCACCGGGACAGAAGCGAAAAACTGTTTTTT.